This TCR beta chain was profiled in a study of T cell changes during pregnancy in multiple sclerosis. Libraries were prepared by immunoSEQ multiplex PCR; TCRdb keeps only in-frame clonotypes and omits some of them. This sample has fewer than 140,000 clones; around 90% occur once, and the top ten carry roughly 1.5%. Germline V gene lookup returns CDR1 MDHEN and CDR2 SYDVKM. Trimming stripped 2 bases from V and 7 bases from J, with 14 bases between. This CDR3 is built from 15 residues. This sequence originates from a female donor with multiple sclerosis, enrolled in a pregnancy study. Sequencing was performed on peripheral blood, taken before pregnancy. The V and J genes are TRBV28 and TRBJ1-4; weak D call: TRBD1 (5 bases). The CDR3 loop reads CASSLGGAGGEKLFF. In DNA, the CDR3 is TGTGCCAGCAGTTTAGGCGGGGCCGGGGGTGAAAAACTGTTTTTT.